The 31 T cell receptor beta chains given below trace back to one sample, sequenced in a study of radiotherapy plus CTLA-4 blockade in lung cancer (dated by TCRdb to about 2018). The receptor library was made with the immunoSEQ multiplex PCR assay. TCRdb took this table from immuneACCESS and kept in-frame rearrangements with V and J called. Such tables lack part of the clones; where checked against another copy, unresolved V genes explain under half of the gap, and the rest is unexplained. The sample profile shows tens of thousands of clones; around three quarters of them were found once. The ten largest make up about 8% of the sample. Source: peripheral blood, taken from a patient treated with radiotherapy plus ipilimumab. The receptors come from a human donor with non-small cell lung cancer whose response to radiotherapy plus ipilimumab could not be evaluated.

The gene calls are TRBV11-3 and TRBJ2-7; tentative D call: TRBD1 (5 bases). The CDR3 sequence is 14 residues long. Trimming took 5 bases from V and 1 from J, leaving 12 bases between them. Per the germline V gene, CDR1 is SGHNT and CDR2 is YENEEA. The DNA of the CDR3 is TGTGCCAGCAGCCAAACCCGACAGTCCTACGAGCAGTACTTC. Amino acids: CASSQTRQSYEQYF.

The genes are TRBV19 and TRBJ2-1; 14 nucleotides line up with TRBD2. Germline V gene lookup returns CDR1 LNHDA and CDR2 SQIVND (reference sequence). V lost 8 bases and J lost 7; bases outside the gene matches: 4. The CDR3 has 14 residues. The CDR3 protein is CASRLAGGRNEQFF. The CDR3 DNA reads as TGTGCCAGTCGACTAGCGGGGGGGCGAAATGAGCAGTTCTTC.

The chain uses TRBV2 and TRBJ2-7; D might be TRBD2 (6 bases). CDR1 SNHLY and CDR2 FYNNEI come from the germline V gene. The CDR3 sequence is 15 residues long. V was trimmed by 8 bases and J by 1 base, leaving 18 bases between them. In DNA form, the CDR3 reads TGTGCCAGCCTACGTTCGGGGGAGCGGTCCTACGAGCAGTACTTC. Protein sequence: CASLRSGERSYEQYF.

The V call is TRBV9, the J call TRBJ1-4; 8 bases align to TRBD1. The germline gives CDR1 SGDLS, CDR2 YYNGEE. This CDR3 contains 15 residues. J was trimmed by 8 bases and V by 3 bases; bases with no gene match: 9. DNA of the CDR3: TGTGCCAGCAGCGCACGGACAGGGCTCGGGGAAAAACTGTTTTTT. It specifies CASSARTGLGEKLFF.

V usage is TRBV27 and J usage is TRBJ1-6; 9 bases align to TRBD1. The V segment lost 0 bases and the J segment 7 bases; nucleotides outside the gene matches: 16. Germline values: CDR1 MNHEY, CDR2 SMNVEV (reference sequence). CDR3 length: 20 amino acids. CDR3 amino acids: CASSLSIETGGGGTNSPLHF. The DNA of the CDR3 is TGTGCCAGCAGTTTATCGATTGAGACAGGGGGTGGTGGGACAAATTCACCCCTCCACTTT.

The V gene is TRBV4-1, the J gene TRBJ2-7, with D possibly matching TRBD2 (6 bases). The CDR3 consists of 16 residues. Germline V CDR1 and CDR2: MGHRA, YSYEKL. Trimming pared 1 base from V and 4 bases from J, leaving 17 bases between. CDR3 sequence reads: CASSQGGVALAYEQYF. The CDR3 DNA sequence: TGCGCCAGCAGCCAAGGGGGGGTAGCGTTGGCATACGAGCAGTACTTC.

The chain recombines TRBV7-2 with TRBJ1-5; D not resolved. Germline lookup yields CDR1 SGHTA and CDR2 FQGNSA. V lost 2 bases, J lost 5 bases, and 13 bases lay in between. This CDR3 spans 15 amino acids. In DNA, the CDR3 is TGTGCCAGCAGCTTAATTCGCCAGGCTTATCAGCCCCAGCATTTT. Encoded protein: CASSLIRQAYQPQHF.

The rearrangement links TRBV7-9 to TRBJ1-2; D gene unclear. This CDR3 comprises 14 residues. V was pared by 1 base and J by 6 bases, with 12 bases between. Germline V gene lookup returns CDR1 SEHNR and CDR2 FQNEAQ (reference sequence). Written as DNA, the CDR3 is TGTGCCAGCAGCTTAGGGTCTGGACTCAATGGCTACACCTTC. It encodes CASSLGSGLNGYTF.

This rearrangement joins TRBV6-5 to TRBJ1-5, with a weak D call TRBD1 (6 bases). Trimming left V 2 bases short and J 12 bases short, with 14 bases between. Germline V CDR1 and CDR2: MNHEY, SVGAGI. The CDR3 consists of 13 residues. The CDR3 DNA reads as TGTGCCAGCAGTTACATGGGGGCACAGGTCCAGCATTTT. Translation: CASSYMGAQVQHF.

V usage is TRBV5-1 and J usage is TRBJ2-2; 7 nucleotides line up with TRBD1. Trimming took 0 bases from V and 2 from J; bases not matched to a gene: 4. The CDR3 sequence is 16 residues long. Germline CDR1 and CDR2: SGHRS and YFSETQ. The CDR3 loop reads CASSLGSGGNTGELFF. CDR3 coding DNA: TGCGCCAGCAGCTTGGGGTCAGGGGGAAACACCGGGGAGCTGTTTTTT.

CDR3 sequence: CASSSGTDYEQYF. DNA of the CDR3: TGTGCCAGCAGTTCGGGGACAGACTACGAGCAGTACTTC. The V and J genes are TRBV7-9 and TRBJ2-7; 7 nucleotides agree with TRBD1. The CDR3 runs 13 residues. V lost 6 bases to trimming and J lost 3 bases; unmatched junction nucleotides: 5. Germline V gene data show CDR1 as SEHNR and CDR2 as FQNEAQ (reference sequence). The entire variable domain, with the rest obtained from reference TRBV7-9 and TRBJ2-7, is as follows: DTGVSQNPRHKITKRGQNVTFRCDPISEHNRLYWYRQTLGQGPEFLTYFQNEAQLEKSRLLSDRFSAERPKGSFSTLEIQRTEQGDSAMYLCASSSGTDYEQYFGPGTRLTVT.

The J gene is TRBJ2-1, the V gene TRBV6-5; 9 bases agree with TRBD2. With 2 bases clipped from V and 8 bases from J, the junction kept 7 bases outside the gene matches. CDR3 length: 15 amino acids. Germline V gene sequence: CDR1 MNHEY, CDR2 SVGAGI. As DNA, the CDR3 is TGTGCCAGCAGTTACGCTGCGGGGGGGCTCGATGAGCAGTTCTTC. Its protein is CASSYAAGGLDEQFF.

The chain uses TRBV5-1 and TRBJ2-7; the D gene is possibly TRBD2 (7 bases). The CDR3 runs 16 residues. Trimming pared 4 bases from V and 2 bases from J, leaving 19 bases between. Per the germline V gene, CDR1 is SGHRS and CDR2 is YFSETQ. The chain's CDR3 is CASSLAGGAVPYEQYF. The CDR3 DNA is TGCGCCAGCAGCCTGGCTGGGGGGGCCGTCCCCTACGAGCAGTACTTC.

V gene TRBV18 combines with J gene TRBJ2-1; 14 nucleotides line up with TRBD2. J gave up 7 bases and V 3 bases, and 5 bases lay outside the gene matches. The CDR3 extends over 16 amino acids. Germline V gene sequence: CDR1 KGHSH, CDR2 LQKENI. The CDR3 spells CASSPPGLAGANEQFF. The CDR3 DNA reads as TGTGCCAGCTCACCTCCGGGACTAGCGGGAGCTAATGAGCAGTTCTTC. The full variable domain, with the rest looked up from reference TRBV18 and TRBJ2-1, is NAGVMQNPRHLVRRRGQEARLRCSPMKGHSHVYWYRQLPEEGLKFMVYLQKENIIDESGMPKERFSAEFPKEGPSILRIQQVVRGDSAAYFCASSPPGLAGANEQFFGPGTRLTVL.

The CDR3: CASSSGPDRFNYGYTF. In DNA, the CDR3 is TGTGCCAGTAGTTCGGGACCGGACAGATTTAACTATGGCTACACCTTC. The gene calls are TRBV19 and TRBJ1-2, with a weak D call TRBD1 (6 bases). The CDR3 loop spans 16 amino acids. Germline lookup yields CDR1 LNHDA and CDR2 SQIVND (reference sequence). With 5 bases removed from V and 1 base from J, the gap between germline ends came to 17 bases.

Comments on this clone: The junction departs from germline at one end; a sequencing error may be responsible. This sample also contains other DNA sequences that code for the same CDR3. The CDR3 reads CAISEVQGSFFEKLFF. The CDR3, as DNA: TGTGCTATCAGTGAGGTCCAGGGGTCGTTCTTCGAAAAACTGTTTTTT. V and J are TRBV10-3 and TRBJ1-4; TRBD1 is a possible D gene (6 bases). CDR3 size: 16 residues. CDR1 is ENHRY, CDR2 SYGVKD, per germline.

The CDR3 sequence: CASSKEQGLYEQYF. The DNA for the CDR3 is TGTGCCAGTAGTAAGGAGCAGGGCTTATACGAGCAGTACTTC. This rearrangement joins TRBV19 to TRBJ2-7, with D perhaps TRBD1 (5 bases). Per germline, CDR1 LNHDA and CDR2 SQIVND (reference sequence). This CDR3 contains 14 residues. The V end was cut by 4 bases, the J end by 4 bases, with 14 bases between. Together with reference TRBV19 and TRBJ2-7, the CDR3 gives the full variable domain: DGGITQSPKYLFRKEGQNVTLSCEQNLNHDAMYWYRQDPGQGLRLIYYSQIVNDFQKGDIAEGYSVSREKKESFPLTVTSAQKNPTAFYLCASSKEQGLYEQYFGPGTRLTVT.

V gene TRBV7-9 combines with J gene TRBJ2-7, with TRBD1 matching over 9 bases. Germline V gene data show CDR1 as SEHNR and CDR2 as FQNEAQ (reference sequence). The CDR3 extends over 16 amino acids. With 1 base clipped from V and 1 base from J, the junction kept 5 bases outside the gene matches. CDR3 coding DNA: TGTGCCAGCAGCTTAGGCGGGACAGGGTTTTCCTACGAGCAGTACTTC. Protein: CASSLGGTGFSYEQYF.

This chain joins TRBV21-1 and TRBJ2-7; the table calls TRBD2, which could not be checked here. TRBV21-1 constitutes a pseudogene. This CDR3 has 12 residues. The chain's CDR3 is CASSNKTGTSYF. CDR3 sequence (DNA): TGTGCCAGCAGCAATAAAACGGGTACCTCTTACTTC.

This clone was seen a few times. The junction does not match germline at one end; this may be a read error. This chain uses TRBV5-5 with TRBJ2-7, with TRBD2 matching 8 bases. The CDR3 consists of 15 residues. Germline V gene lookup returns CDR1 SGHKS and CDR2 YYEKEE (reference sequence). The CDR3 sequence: CASSRGVAGSYEQYF. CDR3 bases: TGCGCCAGCAGCCGAGGGGTAGCGGGGTCCTACGAGCAGTACTTC.

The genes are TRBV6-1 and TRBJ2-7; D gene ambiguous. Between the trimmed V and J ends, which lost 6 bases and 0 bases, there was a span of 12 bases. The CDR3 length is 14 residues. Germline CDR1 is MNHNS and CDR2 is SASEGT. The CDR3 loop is CASSLDWSSYEQYF. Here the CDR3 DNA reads TGTGCCAGCAGCCTAGATTGGAGCTCCTACGAGCAGTACTTC.

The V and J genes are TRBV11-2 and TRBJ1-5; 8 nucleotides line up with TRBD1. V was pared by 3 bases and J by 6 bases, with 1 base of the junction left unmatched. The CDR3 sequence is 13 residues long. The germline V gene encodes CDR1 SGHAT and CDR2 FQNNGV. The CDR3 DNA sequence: TGTGCCAGCAGCTTGCAGGGGGCTCAGCCCCAGCATTTT. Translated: CASSLQGAQPQHF.

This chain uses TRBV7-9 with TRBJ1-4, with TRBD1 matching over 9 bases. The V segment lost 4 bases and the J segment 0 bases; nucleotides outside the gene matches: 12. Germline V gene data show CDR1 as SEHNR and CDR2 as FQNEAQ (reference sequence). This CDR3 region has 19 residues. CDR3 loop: CASSSNRGHSSPTNEKLFF. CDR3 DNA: TGTGCCAGCAGCTCGAACAGGGGGCATTCGTCCCCAACTAATGAAAAACTGTTTTTT.

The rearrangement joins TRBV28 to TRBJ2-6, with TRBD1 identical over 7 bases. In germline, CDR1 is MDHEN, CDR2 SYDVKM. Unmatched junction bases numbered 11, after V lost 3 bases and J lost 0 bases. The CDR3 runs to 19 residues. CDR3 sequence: CASSLIQGFRFSGANVLTF. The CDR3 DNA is TGTGCCAGCAGTTTGATACAGGGGTTTCGTTTCTCTGGGGCCAACGTCCTGACTTTC.

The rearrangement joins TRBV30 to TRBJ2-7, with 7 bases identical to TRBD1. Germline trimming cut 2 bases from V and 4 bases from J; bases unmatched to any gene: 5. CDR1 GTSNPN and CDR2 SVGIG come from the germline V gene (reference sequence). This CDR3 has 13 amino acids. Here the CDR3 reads CAWSLWTGYEQYF. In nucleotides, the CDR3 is TGTGCCTGGAGTCTGTGGACAGGTTACGAGCAGTACTTC.

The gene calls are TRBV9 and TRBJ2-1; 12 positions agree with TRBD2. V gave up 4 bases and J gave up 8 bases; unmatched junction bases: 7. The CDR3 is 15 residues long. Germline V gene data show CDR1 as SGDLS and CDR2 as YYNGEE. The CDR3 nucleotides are TGTGCCAGCAGCCCGACTAGCGGGAGTAGAGATGAGCAGTTCTTC. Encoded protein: CASSPTSGSRDEQFF.

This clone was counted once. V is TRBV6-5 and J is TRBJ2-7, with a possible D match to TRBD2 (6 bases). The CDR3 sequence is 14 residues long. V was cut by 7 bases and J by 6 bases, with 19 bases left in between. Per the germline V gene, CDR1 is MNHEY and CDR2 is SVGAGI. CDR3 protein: CASKPTGVLFEQYF. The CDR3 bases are TGTGCCAGCAAGCCGACGGGGGTACTTTTCGAGCAGTACTTC.

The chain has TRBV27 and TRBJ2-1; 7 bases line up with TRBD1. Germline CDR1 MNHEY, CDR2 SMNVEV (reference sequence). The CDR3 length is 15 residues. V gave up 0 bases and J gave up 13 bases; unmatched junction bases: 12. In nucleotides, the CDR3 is TGTGCCAGCAGTTTATCGCCCGACGTCCGGGACAGTCAGTTCTTC. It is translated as CASSLSPDVRDSQFF.

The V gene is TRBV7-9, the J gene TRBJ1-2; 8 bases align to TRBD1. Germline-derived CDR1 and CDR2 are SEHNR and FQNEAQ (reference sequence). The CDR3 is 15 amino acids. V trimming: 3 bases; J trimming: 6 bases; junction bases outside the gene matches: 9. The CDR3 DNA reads TGTGCCAGCAGCTTCTCGGAGGTCAGGGGGCATGGCTACACCTTC. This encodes CASSFSEVRGHGYTF.

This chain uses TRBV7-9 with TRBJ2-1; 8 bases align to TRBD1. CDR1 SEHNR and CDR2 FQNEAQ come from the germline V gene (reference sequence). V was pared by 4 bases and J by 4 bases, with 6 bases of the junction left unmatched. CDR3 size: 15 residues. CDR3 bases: TGTGCCAGCAGCTCACAGGGGGTCCAATACAATGAGCAGTTCTTC. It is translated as CASSSQGVQYNEQFF.

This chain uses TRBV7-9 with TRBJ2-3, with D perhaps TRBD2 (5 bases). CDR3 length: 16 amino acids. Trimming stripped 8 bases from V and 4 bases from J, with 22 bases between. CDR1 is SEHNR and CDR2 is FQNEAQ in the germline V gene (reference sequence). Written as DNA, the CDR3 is TGTGCCAGCCCCCTGGGTGCGGGCCTTTCCGCAGATACGCAGTATTTT. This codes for CASPLGAGLSADTQYF.